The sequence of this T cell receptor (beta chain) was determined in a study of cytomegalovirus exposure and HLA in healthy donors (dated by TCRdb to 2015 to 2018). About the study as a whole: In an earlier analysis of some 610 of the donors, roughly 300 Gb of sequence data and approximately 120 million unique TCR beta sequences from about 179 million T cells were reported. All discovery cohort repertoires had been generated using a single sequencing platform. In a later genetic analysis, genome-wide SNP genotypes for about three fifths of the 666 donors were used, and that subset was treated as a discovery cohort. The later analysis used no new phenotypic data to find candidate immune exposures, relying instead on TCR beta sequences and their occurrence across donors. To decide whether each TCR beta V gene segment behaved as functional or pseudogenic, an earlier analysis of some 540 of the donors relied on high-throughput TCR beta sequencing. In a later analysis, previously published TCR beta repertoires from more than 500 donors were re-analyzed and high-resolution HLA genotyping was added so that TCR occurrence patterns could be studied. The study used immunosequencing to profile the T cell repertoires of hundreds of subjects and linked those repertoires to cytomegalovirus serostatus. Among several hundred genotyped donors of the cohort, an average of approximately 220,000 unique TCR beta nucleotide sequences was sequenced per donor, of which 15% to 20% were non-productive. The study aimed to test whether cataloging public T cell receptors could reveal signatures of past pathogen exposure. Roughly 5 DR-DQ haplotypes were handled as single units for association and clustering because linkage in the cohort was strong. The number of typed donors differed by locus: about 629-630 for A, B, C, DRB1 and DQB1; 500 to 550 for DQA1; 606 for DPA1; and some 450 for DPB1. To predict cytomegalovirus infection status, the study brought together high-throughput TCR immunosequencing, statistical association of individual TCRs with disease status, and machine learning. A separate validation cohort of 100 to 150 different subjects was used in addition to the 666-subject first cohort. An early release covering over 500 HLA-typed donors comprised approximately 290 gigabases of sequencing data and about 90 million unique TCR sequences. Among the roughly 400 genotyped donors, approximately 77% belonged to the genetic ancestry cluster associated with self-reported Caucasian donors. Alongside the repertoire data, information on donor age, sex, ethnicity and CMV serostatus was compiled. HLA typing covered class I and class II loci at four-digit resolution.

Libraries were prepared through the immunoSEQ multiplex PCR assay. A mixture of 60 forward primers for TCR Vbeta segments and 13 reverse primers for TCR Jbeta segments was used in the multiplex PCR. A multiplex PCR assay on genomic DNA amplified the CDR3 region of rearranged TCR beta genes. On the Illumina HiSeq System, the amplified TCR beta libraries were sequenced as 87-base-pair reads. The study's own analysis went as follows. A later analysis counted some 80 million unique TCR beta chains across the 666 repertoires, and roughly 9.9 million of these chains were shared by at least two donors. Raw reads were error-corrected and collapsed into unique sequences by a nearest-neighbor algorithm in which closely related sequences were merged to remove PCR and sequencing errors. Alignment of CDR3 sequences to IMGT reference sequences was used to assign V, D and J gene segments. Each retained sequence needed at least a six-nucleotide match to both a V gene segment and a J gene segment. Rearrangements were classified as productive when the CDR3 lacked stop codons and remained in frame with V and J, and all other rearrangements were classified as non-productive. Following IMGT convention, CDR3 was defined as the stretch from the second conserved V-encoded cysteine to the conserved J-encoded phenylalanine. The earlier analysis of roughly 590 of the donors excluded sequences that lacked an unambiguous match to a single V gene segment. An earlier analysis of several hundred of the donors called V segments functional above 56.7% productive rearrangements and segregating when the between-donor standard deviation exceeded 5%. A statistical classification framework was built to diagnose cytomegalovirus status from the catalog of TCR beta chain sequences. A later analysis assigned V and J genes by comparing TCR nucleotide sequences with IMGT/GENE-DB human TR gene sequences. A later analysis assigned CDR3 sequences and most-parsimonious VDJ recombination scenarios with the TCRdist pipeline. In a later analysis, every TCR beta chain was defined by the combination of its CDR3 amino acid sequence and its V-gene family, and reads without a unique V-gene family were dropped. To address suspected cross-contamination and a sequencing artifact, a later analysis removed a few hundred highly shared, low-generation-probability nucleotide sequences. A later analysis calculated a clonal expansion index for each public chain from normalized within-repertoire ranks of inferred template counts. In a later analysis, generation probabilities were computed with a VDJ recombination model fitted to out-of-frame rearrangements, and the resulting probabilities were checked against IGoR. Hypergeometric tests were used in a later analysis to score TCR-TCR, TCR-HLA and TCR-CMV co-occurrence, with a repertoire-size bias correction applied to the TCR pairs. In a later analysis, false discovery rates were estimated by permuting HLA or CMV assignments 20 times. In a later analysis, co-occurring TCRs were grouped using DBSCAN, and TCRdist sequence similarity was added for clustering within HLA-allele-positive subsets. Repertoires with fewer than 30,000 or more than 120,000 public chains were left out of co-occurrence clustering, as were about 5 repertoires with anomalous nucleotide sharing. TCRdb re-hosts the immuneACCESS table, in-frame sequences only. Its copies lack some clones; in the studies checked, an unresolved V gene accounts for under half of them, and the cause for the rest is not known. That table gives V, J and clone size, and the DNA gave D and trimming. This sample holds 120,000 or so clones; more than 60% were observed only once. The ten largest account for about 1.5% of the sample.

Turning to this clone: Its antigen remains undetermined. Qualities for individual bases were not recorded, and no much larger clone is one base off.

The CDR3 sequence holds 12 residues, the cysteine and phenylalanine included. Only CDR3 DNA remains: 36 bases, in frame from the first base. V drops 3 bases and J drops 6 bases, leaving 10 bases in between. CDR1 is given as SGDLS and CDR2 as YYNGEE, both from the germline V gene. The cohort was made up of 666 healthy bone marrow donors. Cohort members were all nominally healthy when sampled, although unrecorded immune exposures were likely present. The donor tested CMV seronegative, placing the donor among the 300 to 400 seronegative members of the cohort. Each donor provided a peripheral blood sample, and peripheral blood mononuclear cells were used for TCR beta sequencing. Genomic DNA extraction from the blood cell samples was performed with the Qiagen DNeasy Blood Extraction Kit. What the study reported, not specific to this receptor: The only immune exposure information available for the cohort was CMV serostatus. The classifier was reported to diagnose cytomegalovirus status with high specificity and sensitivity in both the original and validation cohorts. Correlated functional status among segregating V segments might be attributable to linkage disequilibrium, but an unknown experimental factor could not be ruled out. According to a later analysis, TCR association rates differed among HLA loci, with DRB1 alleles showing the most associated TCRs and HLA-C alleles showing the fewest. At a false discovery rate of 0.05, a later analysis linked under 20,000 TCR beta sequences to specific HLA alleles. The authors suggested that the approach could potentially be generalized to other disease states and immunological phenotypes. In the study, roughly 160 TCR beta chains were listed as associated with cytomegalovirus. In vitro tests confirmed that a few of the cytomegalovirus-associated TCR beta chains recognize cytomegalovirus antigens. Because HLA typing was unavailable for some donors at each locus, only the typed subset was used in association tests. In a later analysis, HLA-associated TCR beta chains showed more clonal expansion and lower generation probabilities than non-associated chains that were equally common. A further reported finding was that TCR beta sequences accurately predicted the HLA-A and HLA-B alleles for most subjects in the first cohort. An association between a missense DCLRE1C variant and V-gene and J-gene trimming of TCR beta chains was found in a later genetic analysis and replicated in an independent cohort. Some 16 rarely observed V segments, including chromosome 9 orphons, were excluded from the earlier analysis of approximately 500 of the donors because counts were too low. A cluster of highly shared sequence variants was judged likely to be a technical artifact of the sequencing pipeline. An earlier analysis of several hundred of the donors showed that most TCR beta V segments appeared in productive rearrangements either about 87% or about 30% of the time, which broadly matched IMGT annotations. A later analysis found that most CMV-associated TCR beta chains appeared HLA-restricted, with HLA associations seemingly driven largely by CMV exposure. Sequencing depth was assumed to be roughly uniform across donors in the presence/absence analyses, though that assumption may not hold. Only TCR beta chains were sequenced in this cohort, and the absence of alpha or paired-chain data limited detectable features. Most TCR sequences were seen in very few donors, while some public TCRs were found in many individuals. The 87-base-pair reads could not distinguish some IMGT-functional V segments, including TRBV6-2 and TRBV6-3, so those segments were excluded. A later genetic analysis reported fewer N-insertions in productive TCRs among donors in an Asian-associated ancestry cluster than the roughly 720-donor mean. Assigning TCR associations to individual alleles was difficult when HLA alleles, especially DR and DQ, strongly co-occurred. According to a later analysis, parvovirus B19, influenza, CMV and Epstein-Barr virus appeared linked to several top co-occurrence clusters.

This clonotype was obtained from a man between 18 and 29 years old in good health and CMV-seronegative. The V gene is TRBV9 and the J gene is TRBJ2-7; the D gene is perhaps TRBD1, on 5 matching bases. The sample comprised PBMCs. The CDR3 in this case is CASSATVGEQYF. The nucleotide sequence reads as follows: TGTGCCAGCAGCGCGACAGTAGGCGAGCAGTACTTC.